This TCR beta chain was retrieved from a study of T-cell reconstitution after alpha-beta-depleted transplantation in children. Library preparation (for TCRbeta) was performed with unique molecular identifiers. TCRdb itself ran the PCR reads through MiXCR, one entry per CDR3 protein. In the table there are 700,000 to 950,000 distinct CDR3 sequences, approximately 15% of which are singletons. Study outcomes and limitations: Reported findings indicate that, about two months after transplant, alpha-beta T cells came from several hundred expanded clones, which were derived from non-depleted graft cells. Some patients showed high day-60 TCRbeta diversity, which derived from surviving recipient T cells and thymic progenitors. It was newly produced T cells that mostly accounted for T-cell counts and diversity one year after transplant.

Per germline, CDR1 SQVTM and CDR2 ANQGSEA. The CDR3 has 13 amino acids. Trimming removed 4 bases at V and 9 bases at J, with 19 bases between. This clonotype was observed a handful of times. Antigen unknown. V usage is TRBV29-1 and J usage is TRBJ2-7; no clear D. The source material was PBMCs, mostly from graft donor cells, sampled 360 days after TCRalphabeta/CD19-depleted stem cell transplant. The TCR sequence derives from a male patient aged 10-17 years who had a stem cell transplant for acute lymphoblastic leukemia, so the T cells may come from the graft donor. The CDR3, as DNA: TGCAGCGTTGGGAAATTTGGAGATACGGGGCAGTACTTC. It yields the protein CSVGKFGDTGQYF.